These 30 T cell receptor beta chains were sequenced from one sample in a study of shared clonotypes between healthy human individuals. The protocol was immunoSEQ multiplex PCR, while the TCRdb copy is restricted to in-frame clones and leaves out a portion. The sample contains about 480,000 clones, 75% to 80% of which appear only once. The specimen sequenced was PBMCs. The receptor source for this set is a woman in her thirties or forties in good health. Some clones in this sample may be carry-over from other donors' samples.

This sequence joins TRBV29-1 and TRBJ2-1, with unresolved D. The germline V and J ends were trimmed by 3 bases and 1 base, with 10 bases remaining between them. Germline assignment: CDR1 SQVTM and CDR2 ANQGSEA. The CDR3 is made up of 14 amino acids. In nucleotides, the CDR3 is TGCAGCGTTGAGGTAGCTCAATCCTACAATGAGCAGTTCTTC. Its translation: CSVEVAQSYNEQFF.

This chain joins TRBV7-6 and TRBJ2-7; TRBD2 agrees at 9 bases. V was clipped by 5 bases and J by 0 bases; unmatched bases: 8. This CDR3 comprises 16 residues. CDR1 and CDR2 from the germline V gene are SGHVS and FNYEAQ. The chain's CDR3 is CASSLEASGNSYEQYF. The DNA for the CDR3 is TGTGCCAGCAGCCTCGAGGCTAGCGGGAACTCCTACGAGCAGTACTTC.

CDR3 sequence reads: CASSLWAGNTGELFF. CDR3 nucleotide sequence: TGTGCCAGCAGTTTATGGGCGGGAAACACCGGGGAGCTGTTTTTT. The genes are TRBV28 and TRBJ2-2; perhaps TRBD2 as D (6 bases). V was pared by 0 bases and J by 2 bases, with 7 bases between. Germline V gene lookup returns CDR1 MDHEN and CDR2 SYDVKM. The CDR3 is 15 amino acids.

The chain combines TRBV15 with TRBJ2-7; the D is unclear. The CDR3 spans 15 residues. The germline V gene encodes CDR1 LNHNV and CDR2 YYDKDF (reference sequence). Trimming took 1 base from V and 2 from J, leaving 12 bases between them. CDR3 coding DNA: TGTGCCACCAGCAGAGGCACCCAAGGGCCCTACGAGCAGTACTTC. Its protein is CATSRGTQGPYEQYF.

This clone was found many times. The chain's CDR3 is CASTTGGPGSVQPQHF. The CDR3 region has the DNA TGTGCCAGTACCACAGGGGGCCCAGGGAGCGTTCAGCCCCAGCATTTT. This chain uses TRBV19 with TRBJ1-5; 9 bases line up with TRBD1. V was clipped by 7 bases and J by 6 bases; unmatched bases: 13. Germline V gives CDR1 LNHDA, CDR2 SQIVND (reference sequence). This CDR3 region has 16 residues.

This chain links TRBV27 with TRBJ2-3; TRBD2 aligns across 9 bases. Looked up from germline, CDR1 is MNHEY and CDR2 is SMNVEV (reference sequence). This CDR3 has 15 residues. The V and J ends lost 7 bases and 1 base, in that order; junction bases with no gene match: 6. CDR3 residues: CASTFSGRGTDTQYF. The CDR3 nucleotides read TGTGCCAGCACATTTAGCGGGAGAGGCACAGATACGCAGTATTTT.

The chain carries TRBV30 and TRBJ1-6; 10 positions match TRBD1. The ends lost 4 bases at V and 1 base at J; junction bases unmatched: 16. This CDR3 has 20 residues. The germline CDR1 and CDR2 sequences are GTSNPN and SVGIG (reference sequence). CDR3 residues: CAWNGDRGQVGASYNSPLHF. The CDR3 nucleotides read TGTGCCTGGAATGGAGACAGGGGGCAAGTCGGAGCTTCCTATAATTCACCCCTCCACTTT.

CDR3 nucleotides: TGCGCCAGCAGCCGCCGGGGCTCTGGGGCCAACGTCCTGACTTTC. Protein sequence: CASSRRGSGANVLTF. This sequence joins TRBV4-3 and TRBJ2-6; the D gene is possibly TRBD2 (5 bases). Germline V gene data show CDR1 as LGHNA and CDR2 as YSLEER. Trimming stripped 4 bases from V and 0 bases from J, with 7 bases between. The CDR3 contains 15 residues.

The CDR3 protein is CASSLISGTSYNEQFF. The CDR3 bases are TGTGCCAGCAGCTTAATTAGCGGGACCTCCTACAATGAGCAGTTCTTC. The chain is built from TRBV7-3 and TRBJ2-1, with TRBD2 identical over 8 bases. V was clipped by 1 base and J by 0 bases; unmatched bases: 2. Germline CDR1 and CDR2: SGHTA and FQGTGA. This CDR3 has 16 amino acids.

The chain couples TRBV6-1 to TRBJ1-1; 8 bases map to TRBD1. This CDR3 is 13 amino acids long. V shed 6 bases and J 7 bases; nucleotides not matched to a gene: 7. Germline-derived CDR1 and CDR2 are MNHNS and SASEGT. The CDR3 sequence: CASRTTGVVEAFF. In DNA form, the CDR3 reads TGTGCCAGCAGGACGACAGGGGTTGTTGAAGCTTTCTTT.

The chain has TRBV28 and TRBJ2-3, with TRBD2 identical over 7 bases. This CDR3 has 16 amino acids. Germline-derived CDR1 and CDR2 are MDHEN and SYDVKM. V was clipped by 4 bases and J by 1 base; unmatched bases: 8. Here the CDR3 reads CASSSPGRGGTDTQYF. In nucleotides, the CDR3 is TGTGCCAGCAGTTCCCCGGGGAGGGGAGGCACAGATACGCAGTATTTT.

This chain uses TRBV28 with TRBJ2-1; 9 nucleotides match TRBD2. Germline values: CDR1 MDHEN, CDR2 SYDVKM. The junction had 10 bases not matched to a gene; V was cut back by 1 base and J by 0 bases. CDR3 size: 19 residues. The CDR3 sequence: CASSLSRGRAGNSYNEQFF. Here the CDR3 DNA reads TGTGCCAGCAGTTTATCGCGCGGGAGGGCCGGCAACTCCTACAATGAGCAGTTCTTC.

The CDR3 DNA reads TGTGCCAGCAGCGTGACTAGCGGAATCTACGAGCAGTACTTC. Translation gives CASSVTSGIYEQYF. J is TRBJ2-7 and V is TRBV5-5; 9 nucleotides agree with TRBD2. Germline CDR1 is SGHKS and CDR2 is YYEKEE (reference sequence). The junction had 5 bases not matched to a gene; V was cut back by 4 bases and J by 3 bases. There are 14 residues in the CDR3. The full variable domain, rest sourced from reference TRBV5-5 and TRBJ2-7, is DAGVTQSPTHLIKTRGQQVTLRCSPISGHKSVSWYQQVLGQGPQFIFQYYEKEERGRGNFPDRFSARQFPNYSSELNVNALLLGDSALYLCASSVTSGIYEQYFGPGTRLTVT.

V gene TRBV6-5 combines with J gene TRBJ2-7; 8 bases agree with TRBD2. The V segment lost 6 bases and the J segment 2 bases; nucleotides outside the gene matches: 9. The CDR3 is 15 amino acids. Germline CDR1 reads MNHEY; CDR2 reads SVGAGI. CDR3 bases: TGTGCCAGCAGCCCCAGCGGGGGACTCACCTACGAGCAGTACTTC. Its protein is CASSPSGGLTYEQYF.

On this clone itself: The same CDR3 arises from other DNA sequences in this sample as well. V and J are TRBV7-2 and TRBJ2-3; 7 nucleotides align to TRBD2. The length of the CDR3 is 14 residues. The germline CDR1 and CDR2 sequences are SGHTA and FQGNSA. Trimming took 1 base from V and 3 from J; bases not matched to a gene: 1. CDR3 residues: CASSLVRGTDTQYF. The CDR3 bases are TGTGCCAGCAGCTTAGTGCGGGGGACAGATACGCAGTATTTT.

The rearrangement links TRBV28 to TRBJ2-1, with D perhaps being TRBD1 or TRBD2 (5 bases each). Germline CDR1 and CDR2: MDHEN and SYDVKM. The CDR3 length is 16 residues. Trimming cost V 6 bases and J 0 bases, with 15 bases left between them. The CDR3 sequence is CASRTGAGGSYNEQFF. The DNA for the CDR3 is TGTGCCAGCAGAACCGGGGCCGGCGGCTCCTACAATGAGCAGTTCTTC.

V is TRBV5-1 and J is TRBJ1-6; weak D call: TRBD1 (6 bases). The CDR3 runs to 15 residues. V lost 0 bases and J lost 7, with 11 bases in between. Germline CDR1 is SGHRS and CDR2 is YFSETQ. The CDR3 DNA reads TGCGCCAGCAGCTTGGGCCAGGGGTCAAATTCACCCCTCCACTTT. It is translated as CASSLGQGSNSPLHF.

The chain joins TRBV6-1 to TRBJ2-2; no reliable D call. This CDR3 region has 13 residues. Trimming left V 6 bases short and J 7 bases short, with 12 bases between. CDR1 and CDR2 (germline): MNHNS, SASEGT. CDR3 sequence (DNA): TGTGCCAGCAGGAACGGGCTAGTCGGGGAGCTGTTTTTT. Translation: CASRNGLVGELFF.

V is TRBV11-2 and J is TRBJ2-1; tentatively, D is TRBD1 or TRBD2 (5 bases each). CDR3 length: 13 residues. Trimming shortened V by 10 bases and J by 8 bases, and 18 bases separated the two germline ends. Germline V gives CDR1 SGHAT, CDR2 FQNNGV. The DNA for the CDR3 is TGTGCCACGACCCCGGGACCCCAGGATGAGCAGTTCTTC. Amino acid sequence: CATTPGPQDEQFF.

The genes are TRBV5-4 and TRBJ2-7; the match to TRBD2 covers 10 bases. This CDR3 has 18 residues. Germline CDR1 reads SGHNT; CDR2 reads YYREEE (reference sequence). The J segment lost 2 bases and the V segment lost 0 bases, leaving 11 bases of the junction unmatched. The CDR3 sequence: CASSLGLAGVGSPYEQYF. DNA of the CDR3: TGTGCCAGCAGCTTGGGGCTAGCGGGAGTCGGGTCACCCTACGAGCAGTACTTC.

V and J are TRBV28 and TRBJ2-7; D remains unclear. This CDR3 has 14 residues. V was pared by 2 bases and J by 3 bases, with 11 bases between. The germline V gene has CDR1 MDHEN and CDR2 SYDVKM. The CDR3, as DNA: TGTGCCAGCAGTTTACGGCGGTGGATCTACGAGCAGTACTTC. This codes for CASSLRRWIYEQYF.

This clone has just a few counts. The chain links TRBV19 to TRBJ1-5; 8 bases map to TRBD1. From germline, CDR1 is LNHDA and CDR2 SQIVND (reference sequence). The CDR3 sequence is 16 residues long. V shed 4 bases, J shed 9 bases, and the junction held 14 bases outside the gene matches. The CDR3 reads CASSTIRQDRVRPQHF. The CDR3, as DNA: TGTGCCAGTAGTACCATCCGGCAGGACAGGGTGAGGCCCCAGCATTTT.

V usage is TRBV5-5 and J usage is TRBJ2-5; 8 nucleotides match TRBD2. The junction had 3 bases not matched to a gene; V was cut back by 6 bases and J by 2 bases. This CDR3 has 13 residues. Germline lookup yields CDR1 SGHKS and CDR2 YYEKEE (reference sequence). The CDR3 nucleotides are TGTGCCAGCAACTTAGCGGGACAAGAGACCCAGTACTTC. Translation: CASNLAGQETQYF.

The J gene is TRBJ2-1, the V gene TRBV9; 12 nucleotides align to TRBD1. The junction had 17 bases not matched to a gene; V was cut back by 7 bases and J by 9 bases. The CDR3 consists of 17 residues. The germline V gene encodes CDR1 SGDLS and CDR2 YYNGEE. The DNA for the CDR3 is TGTGCCAGCGGCGGAGAGGGCGGGACAGGGGGCTATAGTGAGCAGTTCTTC. This translates into CASGGEGGTGGYSEQFF.

This sequence joins TRBV5-4 and TRBJ1-1; D remains unclear. This CDR3 is built from 12 residues. Trimming removed 1 base from V and 5 bases from J, with 6 bases in between. Germline lookup yields CDR1 SGHNT and CDR2 YYREEE (reference sequence). CDR3 protein: CASSLWETEAFF. The CDR3 region has the DNA TGTGCCAGCAGCTTGTGGGAGACTGAAGCTTTCTTT.

Comment on this clone: Other nucleotide sequences in the sample specify the same CDR3. V usage is TRBV7-3 and J usage is TRBJ2-2, with unresolved D. Trimming shortened V by 2 bases and J by 2 bases, and 9 bases separated the two germline ends. The V gene's germline CDR1 is SGHTA and CDR2 FQGTGA. The CDR3 runs 15 residues. The chain's CDR3 is CASSLGDRNTGELFF. The CDR3 region has the DNA TGTGCCAGCAGCTTAGGAGACCGAAACACCGGGGAGCTGTTTTTT. Full variable domain (remainder filled in from reference TRBV7-3 and TRBJ2-2): GAGVSQTPSNKVTEKGKYVELRCDPISGHTALYWYRQSLGQGPEFLIYFQGTGAADDSGLPNDRFFAVRPEGSVSTLKIQRTERGDSAVYLCASSLGDRNTGELFFGEGSRLTVL.

This clone was detected once. Other DNA sequences in the sample encode the same CDR3. CDR3 DNA sequence: TGCAGTGCTAGATTCAATGAGCAGTTCTTC. It translates to CSARFNEQFF. The chain is built from TRBV20-1 and TRBJ2-1; D unclear. CDR3 length: 10 residues. The germline CDR1 and CDR2 sequences are DFQATT and SNEGSKA (reference sequence). V lost 2 bases and J 6 bases, leaving 2 bases between the germline ends.

V and J are TRBV7-3 and TRBJ2-2; the match to TRBD2 covers 12 bases. Trimming removed 5 bases from V and 7 bases from J; junction bases left unmatched: 11. CDR3 length equals 17 residues. Germline V gene sequence: CDR1 SGHTA, CDR2 FQGTGA. CDR3 nucleotides: TGTGCCAGCAGCAAGACTCTAGCGGGAGGGCCCAGCGGGGAGCTGTTTTTT. Translated: CASSKTLAGGPSGELFF.

The V and J genes are TRBV10-1 and TRBJ2-3; 7 bases are a match to TRBD2. The CDR3 is 17 residues long. V was clipped by 3 bases and J by 2 bases; unmatched bases: 11. Looked up from germline, CDR1 is WNHNN and CDR2 is SYGVQD (reference sequence). The CDR3 nucleotides read TGCGCCAGCAGTGACCCTGGGGGGACTACCGACACAGATACGCAGTATTTT. This translates into CASSDPGGTTDTDTQYF.

The CDR3 sequence is CASSLGGTGAYEQYF. The CDR3 coding sequence is TGTGCCAGCAGCTTAGGGGGGACAGGGGCCTACGAGCAGTACTTC. The V call is TRBV7-2, the J call TRBJ2-7; 10 nucleotides match TRBD1. Per germline, CDR1 SGHTA and CDR2 FQGNSA. The trim removed 1 base at V and 2 bases at J, leaving 2 bases unmatched. The CDR3 consists of 15 residues.